What follows are 5 T cell receptor beta chains derived from one specimen sequenced in a study of blood T cell repertoires in COVID-19. The method was immunoSEQ multiplex PCR; TCRdb's version includes in-frame clones alone and lacks a portion of them. The sample includes 200,000 to 250,000 clones, over 65% seen only once; the top ten take approximately 3.1%. The material sequenced was PBMCs or T cells enriched from blood (not recorded which). The receptors here all came from an older woman who had recovered from COVID-19.

The chain couples TRBV3-1 (or the pseudogene TRBV3-2) to TRBJ2-5; 7 bases line up with TRBD1. CDR1 and CDR2 (germline): LGHDT, YNNKEL (reference sequence). There are 17 residues in the CDR3. The trim removed 3 bases at V and 7 bases at J, leaving 17 bases unmatched. The CDR3 sequence is CASSQWRIGGHPPTQYF. CDR3 in DNA: TGTGCCAGCAGCCAGTGGAGGATAGGGGGCCACCCGCCGACCCAGTACTTC.

J is TRBJ2-3 and V is TRBV19; 8 nucleotides agree with TRBD2. The CDR3 consists of 13 residues. V shed 7 bases and J 4 bases; nucleotides not matched to a gene: 4. From germline, CDR1 is LNHDA and CDR2 SQIVND (reference sequence). CDR3 amino acids: CASNPAGADTQYF. The CDR3 DNA reads TGTGCCAGTAATCCAGCGGGAGCAGATACGCAGTATTTT.

The V and J genes are TRBV10-3 and TRBJ2-5, with 7 nucleotides matching TRBD1. CDR1 ENHRY and CDR2 SYGVKD come from the germline V gene. The ends lost 5 bases at V and 4 bases at J; junction bases unmatched: 1. The CDR3 runs 12 residues. The CDR3 bases are TGTGCCATCAGTACAGGGGTAGAGACCCAGTACTTC. It is translated as CAISTGVETQYF.

The chain has TRBV5-4 and TRBJ2-7, with D possibly matching TRBD2 (6 bases). The CDR3 is made up of 13 amino acids. V gave up 1 base and J gave up 3 bases, with 8 bases separating them. Germline lookup yields CDR1 SGHNT and CDR2 YYREEE (reference sequence). This CDR3 reads CASSLQGGYEQYF. CDR3 nucleotide sequence: TGTGCCAGCAGCTTGCAGGGAGGCTACGAGCAGTACTTC.

This chain uses TRBV15 with TRBJ1-6, with 7 bases fitting TRBD1. The CDR3 sequence is 15 residues long. Germline loops: CDR1 LNHNV, CDR2 YYDKDF (reference sequence). The trim removed 9 bases at V and 9 bases at J, leaving 14 bases unmatched. In DNA form, the CDR3 reads TGTGCCACTGGGGTAGCTAACAGGGGAGGTTCACCCCTCCACTTT. As protein: CATGVANRGGSPLHF.